The 22 T cell receptor beta chains listed next were all sequenced from one sample in a study of CD8+ T cells in alopecia areata. Treatment of the sample: oral pan-JAK inhibitor, 5-10 mg twice daily. Extracted RNA was reverse transcribed, and the resulting cDNA served as sequencing template. TCRdb's table, derived via immunoSEQ multiplex PCR, lists solely in-frame clones and lacks some. The sample shows approximately 150,000 clones, 86% of them seen only once. The sequences come from CD8+ T cells sorted from blood, collected at week 4, from a patient treated with tofacitinib. The receptors originated from a human donor with alopecia areata.

The CDR3 protein is CASSLPGSDEQFF. The CDR3 DNA is TGCGCCAGCAGCTTGCCAGGGAGCGATGAGCAGTTCTTC. The V and J genes are TRBV5-1 and TRBJ2-1; D might be TRBD1 or TRBD2, each matching 5 bases. The CDR3 has 13 residues. The ends were cut back, 1 base at V and 8 bases at J, with 10 bases in the middle. Germline V lookup: CDR1 SGHRS, CDR2 YFSETQ.

J is TRBJ1-2 and V is TRBV5-4; D call uncertain. Trimming took off 3 bases at V and 3 bases at J, with 12 bases between the two ends. The length of the CDR3 is 14 residues. Germline V lookup: CDR1 SGHNT, CDR2 YYREEE (reference sequence). CDR3 sequence reads: CASSSGPAYYGYTF. The DNA of the CDR3 is TGTGCCAGCAGCTCGGGCCCCGCTTACTATGGCTACACCTTC.

The rearrangement links TRBV6-5 to TRBJ1-1, with D possibly being TRBD1 (6 bases). The CDR3 is 16 residues long. The germline V gene has CDR1 MNHEY and CDR2 SVGAGI. Trimming took off 0 bases at V and 4 bases at J, with 15 bases between the two ends. The CDR3 is CASSYSTGNQGTEAFF. For the CDR3, the DNA is TGTGCCAGCAGTTACTCGACAGGAAATCAAGGCACTGAAGCTTTCTTT.

The chain couples TRBV6-4 to TRBJ2-6; possibly TRBD1 for D (6 bases). The V end was cut by 5 bases, the J end by 0 bases, with 8 bases between. CDR1 MRHNA and CDR2 SNTAGT come from the germline V gene. CDR3 length: 15 amino acids. The CDR3 coding sequence is TGTGCCAGCAGTCGGGACAACTCTGGGGCCAACGTCCTGACTTTC. It translates to CASSRDNSGANVLTF.

The chain recombines TRBV4-1 with TRBJ2-1; 14 nucleotides line up with TRBD2. Unmatched junction bases numbered 4, after V lost 1 base and J lost 8 bases. This CDR3 has 16 residues. Germline CDR1 is MGHRA and CDR2 is YSYEKL. The CDR3 reads CASSQATSGRAHEQFF. CDR3 coding DNA: TGCGCCAGCAGCCAAGCGACTAGCGGGAGGGCCCATGAGCAGTTCTTC.

The chain employs TRBV27 and TRBJ2-3; tentative D call: TRBD2 (6 bases). The germline V and J ends were trimmed by 4 bases and 4 bases, with 12 bases remaining between them. This CDR3 has 14 residues. Germline-derived CDR1 and CDR2 are MNHEY and SMNVEV (reference sequence). The CDR3 here is CASSSGGSADTQYF. The DNA for the CDR3 is TGTGCCAGCAGTTCTGGAGGGTCAGCAGATACGCAGTATTTT.

V and J are TRBV27 and TRBJ2-1, with 9 bases aligning to TRBD1. V was pared by 6 bases and J by 2 bases, with 8 bases of the junction left unmatched. The CDR3 sequence is 16 residues long. Germline V gene lookup returns CDR1 MNHEY and CDR2 SMNVEV (reference sequence). The DNA of the CDR3 is TGTGCCAGCAGCCCAGCCGGGACAGGGACCTACAATGAGCAGTTCTTC. Translated, it gives CASSPAGTGTYNEQFF.

Notes on this clone: This CDR3 is also generated by other DNA sequences in the sample. The CDR3 nucleotides read TGCGCCAGCAGCCACGGGACTAGCGGGGAGACCCAGTACTTC. As protein: CASSHGTSGETQYF. This chain links TRBV4-1 with TRBJ2-5; 12 nucleotides agree with TRBD2. Germline trimming cut 3 bases from V and 5 bases from J; bases unmatched to any gene: 1. The length of the CDR3 is 14 residues. Germline CDR1 MGHRA, CDR2 YSYEKL.

Comments on this clone: Other nucleotide sequences in the sample specify the same CDR3. The chain uses TRBV27 and TRBJ2-7; no reliable D call. The CDR3 has 13 amino acids. V lost 2 bases and J 2 bases, leaving 7 bases between the germline ends. CDR1 and CDR2 from the germline V gene are MNHEY and SMNVEV (reference sequence). CDR3 DNA sequence: TGTGCCAGCAGTTTAACAGCGACCTACGAGCAGTACTTC. Protein sequence: CASSLTATYEQYF.

This rearrangement joins TRBV4-1 to TRBJ1-5; perhaps TRBD1 as D (6 bases). This CDR3 contains 14 residues. Germline assignment: CDR1 MGHRA and CDR2 YSYEKL. Trimming shortened V by 0 bases and J by 11 bases, and 14 bases separated the two germline ends. The DNA for the CDR3 is TGCGCCAGCAGCCAAGACAGGGGCCTGAGGTCCCAGCATTTT. Residues: CASSQDRGLRSQHF.

The genes are TRBV7-9 and TRBJ1-1, with D perhaps matching TRBD1 (5 bases). The germline gives CDR1 SEHNR, CDR2 FQNEAQ (reference sequence). Trimming stripped 1 base from V and 10 bases from J, with 13 bases between. This CDR3 contains 13 residues. Here the CDR3 DNA reads TGTGCCAGCAGCTTAGTTAACGAACAGGCAGCTTTCTTT. As protein: CASSLVNEQAAFF.

This chain connects TRBV9 to TRBJ1-1, with D maybe TRBD1 (5 bases). This CDR3 is 11 amino acids long. Germline CDR1 SGDLS, CDR2 YYNGEE. Between the trimmed V and J ends, which lost 10 bases and 1 base, there was a span of 8 bases. This CDR3 reads CASGGNTEAFF. The CDR3 DNA is TGTGCCTCGGGGGGGAACACTGAAGCTTTCTTT. The full variable domain, its missing parts supplied by reference TRBV9 and TRBJ1-1, is DSGVTQTPKHLITATGQRVTLRCSPRSGDLSVYWYQQSLDQGLQFLIQYYNGEERAKGNILERFSAQQFPDLHSELNLSSLELGDSALYFCASGGNTEAFFGQGTRLTVV.

The chain couples TRBV29-1 to TRBJ2-2; D call uncertain. The CDR3 is 13 amino acids. CDR1 and CDR2 (germline): SQVTM, ANQGSEA. Trimming shortened V by 3 bases and J by 1 base, and 6 bases separated the two germline ends. The CDR3 nucleotides are TGCAGCGTTGAGTGGCAGAACACCGGGGAGCTGTTTTTT. Translation: CSVEWQNTGELFF.

The DNA of the CDR3 is TGTGCCAGTAGTCCTCTTTGGGACACCGATACGAACACCGGGGAGCTGTTTTTT. Its protein is CASSPLWDTDTNTGELFF. This chain joins TRBV19 and TRBJ2-2; D may be TRBD1 (6 bases). V gave up 5 bases and J gave up 0 bases, with 19 bases separating them. Per germline, CDR1 LNHDA and CDR2 SQIVND (reference sequence). The CDR3 runs to 18 residues.

The rearrangement uses TRBV7-9 and TRBJ2-1; no firm D call. The CDR3 totals 13 residues. Trimming took 1 base from V and 5 from J, leaving 6 bases between them. Per germline, CDR1 SEHNR and CDR2 FQNEAQ (reference sequence). CDR3 amino acids: CASSLGSNNEQFF. As DNA, the CDR3 is TGTGCCAGCAGCTTAGGTTCAAACAATGAGCAGTTCTTC. Full variable domain (outside the CDR3, taken from reference TRBV7-9 and TRBJ2-1): DTGVSQNPRHKITKRGQNVTFRCDPISEHNRLYWYRQTLGQGPEFLTYFQNEAQLEKSRLLSDRFSAERPKGSFSTLEIQRTEQGDSAMYLCASSLGSNNEQFFGPGTRLTVL.

With regard to this clone: The sample carries other DNA sequences with the same CDR3. The chain's CDR3 is CASSDSYEQYF. DNA of the CDR3: TGTGCCAGCAGTGACTCCTACGAGCAGTACTTC. The rearrangement uses TRBV25-1 and TRBJ2-7; D is uncertain. Germline V gene data show CDR1 as MGHDK and CDR2 as SYGVNS. The CDR3 runs to 11 residues. Trimming removed 3 bases at V and 0 bases at J, with 0 bases between.

The chain couples TRBV19 to TRBJ2-7; the match to TRBD1 covers 7 bases. The CDR3 extends over 13 amino acids. Germline V gene data show CDR1 as LNHDA and CDR2 as SQIVND (reference sequence). V shed 8 bases, J shed 6 bases, and the junction held 10 bases outside the gene matches. CDR3 region: CASQFGQAGEQYF. CDR3 sequence (DNA): TGTGCCAGTCAATTTGGACAGGCAGGCGAGCAGTACTTC.

V is TRBV12-5 and J is TRBJ2-3; D tentatively fits TRBD1 or TRBD2 (5 bases each). V gave up 2 bases and J gave up 0 bases, with 12 bases separating them. The CDR3 runs to 16 residues. Germline V gene data show CDR1 as LGHNT and CDR2 as FRNRAP. Here the CDR3 DNA reads TGTGCTAGTGGTTTGTTCGACAGACTAAGCACAGATACGCAGTATTTT. Its protein is CASGLFDRLSTDTQYF.

The chain links TRBV29-1 to TRBJ2-1, with TRBD1 matching 8 bases. The CDR3 sequence is 14 residues long. Unmatched junction bases numbered 8, after V lost 4 bases and J lost 6 bases. From germline, CDR1 is SQVTM and CDR2 ANQGSEA. The CDR3 loop is CSVGVRGLFNEQFF. The CDR3 region has the DNA TGCAGCGTTGGGGTCAGGGGGCTCTTCAATGAGCAGTTCTTC.

This chain uses TRBV6-5 with TRBJ1-1; 9 nucleotides line up with TRBD1. Losses at the gene ends were 5 bases for V and 5 bases for J; bases not matched to a gene: 9. Germline loops: CDR1 MNHEY, CDR2 SVGAGI. The CDR3 spans 15 residues. In nucleotides, the CDR3 is TGTGCCAGCAGTAAGGGACAGGGACTGAGAACTGAAGCTTTCTTT. Amino acid sequence: CASSKGQGLRTEAFF.

With regard to this clone: In the same sample, other DNA sequences code for this CDR3. This rearrangement joins TRBV30 to TRBJ2-1, with 14 bases that match TRBD2. The ends lost 3 bases at V and 6 bases at J; junction bases unmatched: 1. CDR1 is GTSNPN and CDR2 is SVGIG in the germline V gene (reference sequence). The CDR3 extends over 14 amino acids. The chain's CDR3 is CAWSGLAGGNEQFF. The CDR3 coding sequence is TGTGCCTGGAGCGGACTAGCGGGGGGCAATGAGCAGTTCTTC.

The chain employs TRBV27 and TRBJ2-5; D is ambiguous. The V gene's germline CDR1 is MNHEY and CDR2 SMNVEV (reference sequence). Trimming left V 4 bases short and J 0 bases short, with 9 bases between. The CDR3 consists of 14 residues. CDR3 region: CASSSHGNQETQYF. As DNA, the CDR3 is TGTGCCAGCAGTTCTCACGGAAACCAAGAGACCCAGTACTTC.